This TCR beta chain was observed in a study of blood T cell repertoires in COVID-19. The overall study: Italy, Spain and the United States were the sources of the convalescent and acute COVID-19 samples. From T cells, B-cell-depleted T cells, or PBMCs came the material, which was cDNA or gDNA.

The authors' processing: Estimated nucleated cell counts came from reference gene primer amplification. Profiled with immunoSEQ multiplex PCR; TCRdb holds only in-frame clones, not every one. Clone size and the V and J calls come from that table; the DNA yielded D and trimming. The sample yields 100,000 to 150,000 clones, over 75% seen once. The CDR3 is made up of 12 amino acids. V shed 6 bases, J shed 3 bases, and the junction held 0 bases outside the gene matches. Germline-derived CDR1 and CDR2 are MGHDK and SYGVNS. The genes are TRBV25-1 and TRBJ2-7; 9 bases line up with TRBD1. The receptor was derived from a man aged 70 or older with active COVID-19. The sequenced sample was peripheral blood. DNA for the CDR3: TGTGCCAGCAGGGGACAGGGCTACGAGCAGTACTTC. This gives the protein CASRGQGYEQYF.